The entry below describes one T cell receptor beta chain. The entry originates in a study of T cell changes during pregnancy in multiple sclerosis. Using immunoSEQ multiplex PCR, the repertoire was profiled, and TCRdb retains in-frame clones only, with some absent. Of 49,000 or so clones listed, 94% are singletons. Trimming took 3 bases from V and 2 from J, leaving 9 bases between them. Germline CDR1 MNHEY, CDR2 SMNVEV (reference sequence). The CDR3 runs 14 residues. The receptor was isolated from a female donor with multiple sclerosis, enrolled in a pregnancy study. This specimen was CD8+ T cells from peripheral blood mononuclear cells, taken before pregnancy. The chain combines TRBV27 with TRBJ2-3, with unresolved D. The chain's CDR3 is CASSLSPFTDTQYF. In DNA form, the CDR3 reads TGTGCCAGCAGTTTGAGCCCCTTCACAGATACGCAGTATTTT.